This T cell receptor beta chain was identified in a study of vaccination and CD4 T cells after COVID-19 (dated by TCRdb to between 2021 and 2022). The study in broad terms: SARS-CoV-2 positivity had been established in the convalescent patients by nasal swab PCR, and mild disease was recorded in eight to ten of these patients and severe disease in one. Post-vaccine blood samples were collected a median of around 70 days after the second vaccine dose, ranging from roughly 14 to 241 days. Post-COVID blood samples were collected from convalescent patients a median of roughly 100 days after diagnosis, with a range of about 35 to 180 days. Participants received two doses of either the Pfizer-BioNTech BNT162b2 vaccine (n=8) or the Moderna mRNA-1273 vaccine (n=2). In 9 to 11 COVID-19 convalescent patients and several infection-naive healthy vaccine recipients, researchers compared the spike-specific CD4+ TCR repertoire from before mRNA vaccination with the repertoire from after. Three convalescent patients were sampled both early after vaccination (day 14) and late after vaccination (days 161 to 241). In the convalescent cohort there were six males and four females, among whom were two Hispanic individuals, seven Caucasians, two Asians and one multiracial person. What the research found in general, with its limitations: Among the post-vaccine SARS-CoV-2-reactive clones in convalescent patients, a median approximately 90% showed up only after vaccination, which suggests vaccine-specific priming. Although the median number of SARS-CoV-2-reactive clonotypes went up from roughly 23 after infection to about 38 after vaccination, the increase was not significant. Relatively few convalescent patients were included in the study, and early timepoints after natural infection were not analyzed. Nearly all vaccine-specific clones in convalescent patients (304 of 307) were mono-reactive for SARS-CoV-2 spike rather than cross-reactive with common cold coronaviruses.

From its cysteine to its phenylalanine, the CDR3 spans 12 amino acids. The DNA shown is the 36-base CDR3, in frame from base 1. CDR1 and CDR2, looked up from the germline V gene, are SGHVS and FQNEAQ. The junction carries 5 bases between V and J, which are trimmed by 3 bases and 5 bases respectively. Library method: PCR. TCRdb records Illumina iSeq 100 as the sequencer. Under the source paper's analysis protocol: Non-productive sequences were removed, and CDR3s that did not start with C, did not end with F or W, or were shorter than 7 amino acids were discarded. Similarity between CDR3 sequences was evaluated in R version 3.6.1 using Levenshtein distances (stringdist) and unrooted phylogenetic trees (ape). TCRdb itself trimmed the public reads at Q25 with fastp, ran MiXCR and retained productive beta chains. Every CDR3 protein is listed once, alongside the most common genes and DNA of its rows. Here the V and J calls rest on TCRdb's processing, not on the authors' analysis. Present in this sample are approximately 30,000 distinct CDR3 sequences, approximately 51% of which were seen just once. Less than 6.5% of the sample is held by the ten biggest clonotypes.

The meaning of the sample's time point label: late sampling 161 to 241 days after vaccination in three convalescent patients. The convalescent patients' positive SARS-CoV-2 PCR tests fell between March and December 2020, which was before the Alpha, Beta and Delta variants emerged in the United States. PBMCs were separated from whole blood using Ficoll-Paque Plus gradient centrifugation and then either used fresh or cryopreserved at -140C. Worth noting for this clonotype: There is no known antigen for this receptor. The input lacks base qualities; no much larger clone sits a single base away.

The source was CD4+ T cells from blood, collected about 7 months after SARS-CoV-2 vaccination. The rearrangement combines TRBV7-8 with TRBJ2-1; the D gene is unclear. This sequence originates from a human donor who had recovered from COVID-19. The CDR3 amino acid sequence is: CASSFRNNEQFF. The nucleotide sequence is TGTGCCAGCAGCTTCAGGAACAATGAGCAGTTCTTC.